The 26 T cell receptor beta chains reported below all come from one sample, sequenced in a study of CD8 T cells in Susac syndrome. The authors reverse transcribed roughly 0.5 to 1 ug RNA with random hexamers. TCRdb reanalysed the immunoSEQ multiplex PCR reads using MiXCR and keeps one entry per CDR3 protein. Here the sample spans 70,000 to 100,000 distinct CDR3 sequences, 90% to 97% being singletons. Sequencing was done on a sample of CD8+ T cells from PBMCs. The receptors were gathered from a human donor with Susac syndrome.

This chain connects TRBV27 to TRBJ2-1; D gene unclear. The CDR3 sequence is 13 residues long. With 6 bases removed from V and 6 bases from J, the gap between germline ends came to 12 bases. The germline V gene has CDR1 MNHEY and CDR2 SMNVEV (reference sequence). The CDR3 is CASSSGRRNEQFF. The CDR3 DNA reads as TGTGCCAGCAGCTCCGGACGCCGCAATGAGCAGTTCTTC.

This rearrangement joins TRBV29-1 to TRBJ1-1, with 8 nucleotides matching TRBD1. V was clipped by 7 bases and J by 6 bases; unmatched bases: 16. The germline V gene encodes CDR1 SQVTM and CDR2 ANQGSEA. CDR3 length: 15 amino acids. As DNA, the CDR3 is TGCAGCGCCCGACAGGGGACTACCCTGGCCTCTGAAGCTTTCTTT. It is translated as CSARQGTTLASEAFF.

The DNA of the CDR3 is TGTGCCAGCAGCTTCTCCGGGACAGAGAACTATGGCTACACCTTC. It specifies CASSFSGTENYGYTF. V is TRBV7-2 and J is TRBJ1-2; 7 bases map to TRBD1. The V segment lost 3 bases and the J segment 2 bases; nucleotides outside the gene matches: 6. CDR1 is SGHTA and CDR2 is FQGNSA in the germline V gene. There are 15 residues in the CDR3.

CDR3 in amino acids: CSARVLATRDEQFF. The CDR3 nucleotides read TGCAGTGCTAGAGTCCTAGCGACTCGCGATGAGCAGTTCTTC. V and J are TRBV20-1 and TRBJ2-1; D might be TRBD2 (6 bases). The CDR3 runs 14 residues. Germline CDR1 is DFQATT and CDR2 is SNEGSKA (reference sequence). With 1 base removed from V and 8 bases from J, the gap between germline ends came to 15 bases.

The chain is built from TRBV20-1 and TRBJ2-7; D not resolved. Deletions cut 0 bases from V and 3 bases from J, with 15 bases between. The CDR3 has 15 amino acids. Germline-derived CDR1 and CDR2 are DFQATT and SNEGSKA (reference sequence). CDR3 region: CSARDLYGQSYEQYF. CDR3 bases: TGCAGTGCTAGAGATCTATATGGGCAGAGCTACGAGCAGTACTTC.

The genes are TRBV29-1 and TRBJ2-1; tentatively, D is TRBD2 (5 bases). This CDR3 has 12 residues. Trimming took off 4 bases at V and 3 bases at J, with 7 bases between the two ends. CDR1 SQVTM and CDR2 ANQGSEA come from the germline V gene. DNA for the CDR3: TGCAGCGTTGCGGGGTTCTACAATGAGCAGTTCTTC. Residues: CSVAGFYNEQFF.

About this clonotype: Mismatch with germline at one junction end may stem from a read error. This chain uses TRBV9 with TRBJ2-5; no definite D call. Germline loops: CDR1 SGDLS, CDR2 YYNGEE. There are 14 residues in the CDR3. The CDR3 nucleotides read TGTGCCAGCAGTGTAGATGGCGTCCAAGAGACCCAGTACTTC. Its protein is CASSVDGVQETQYF.

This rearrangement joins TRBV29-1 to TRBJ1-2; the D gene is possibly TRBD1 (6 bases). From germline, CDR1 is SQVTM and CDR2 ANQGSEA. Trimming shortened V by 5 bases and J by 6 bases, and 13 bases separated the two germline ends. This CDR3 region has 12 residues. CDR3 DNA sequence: TGCAGCGTTTTTACAGGGCCGGATGGCTACACCTTC. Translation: CSVFTGPDGYTF.

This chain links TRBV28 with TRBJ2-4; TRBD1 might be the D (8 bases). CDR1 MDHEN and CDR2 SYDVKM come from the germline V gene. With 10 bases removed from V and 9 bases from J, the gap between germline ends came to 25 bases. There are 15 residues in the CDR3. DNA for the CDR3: TGTGCCACACAGGGGGTGGGGCGGGAGTATAGCATTCAGTACTTC. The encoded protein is CATQGVGREYSIQYF.

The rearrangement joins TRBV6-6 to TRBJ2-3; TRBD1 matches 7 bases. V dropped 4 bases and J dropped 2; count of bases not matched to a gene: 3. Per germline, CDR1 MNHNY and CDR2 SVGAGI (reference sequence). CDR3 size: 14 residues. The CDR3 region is CASSFGQDTDTQYF. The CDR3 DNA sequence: TGTGCCAGCAGTTTCGGACAGGACACAGATACGCAGTATTTT.

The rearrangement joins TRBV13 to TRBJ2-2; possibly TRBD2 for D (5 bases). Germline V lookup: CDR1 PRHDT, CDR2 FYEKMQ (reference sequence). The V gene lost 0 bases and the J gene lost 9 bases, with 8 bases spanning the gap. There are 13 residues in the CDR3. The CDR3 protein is CASSLGIARELFF. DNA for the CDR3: TGTGCCAGCAGCTTAGGCATAGCGCGGGAGCTGTTTTTT.

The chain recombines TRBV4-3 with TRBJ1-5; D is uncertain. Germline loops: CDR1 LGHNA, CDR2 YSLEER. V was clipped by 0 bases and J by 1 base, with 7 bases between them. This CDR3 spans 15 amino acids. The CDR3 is CASSQDLSSNQPQHF. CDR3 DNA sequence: TGCGCCAGCAGCCAAGACTTGTCGAGCAATCAGCCCCAGCATTTT.

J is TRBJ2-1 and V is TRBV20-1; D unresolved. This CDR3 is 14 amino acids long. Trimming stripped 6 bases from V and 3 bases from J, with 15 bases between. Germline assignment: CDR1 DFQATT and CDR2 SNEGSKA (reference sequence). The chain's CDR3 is CSAFPSGHYNEQFF. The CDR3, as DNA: TGCAGTGCCTTTCCGTCCGGGCACTACAATGAGCAGTTCTTC.

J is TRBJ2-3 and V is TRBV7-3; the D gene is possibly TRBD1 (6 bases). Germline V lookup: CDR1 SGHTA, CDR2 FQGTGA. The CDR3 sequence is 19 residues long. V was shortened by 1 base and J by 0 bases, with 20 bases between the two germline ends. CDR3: CASSLIRNTGLTSTDTQYF. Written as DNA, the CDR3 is TGTGCCAGCAGCTTAATCAGGAACACAGGGCTAACTAGCACAGATACGCAGTATTTT.

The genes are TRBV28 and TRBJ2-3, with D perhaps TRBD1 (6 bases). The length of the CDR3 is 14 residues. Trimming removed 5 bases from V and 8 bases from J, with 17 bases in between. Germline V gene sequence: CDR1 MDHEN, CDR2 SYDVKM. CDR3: CASSEVGKGGTQYF. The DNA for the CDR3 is TGTGCCAGCAGTGAAGTGGGCAAAGGGGGTACGCAGTATTTT.

In DNA form, the CDR3 reads TGCAGCGTTCAGACCCTGGGGGCTGGAAACACCATATATTTT. It specifies CSVQTLGAGNTIYF. V and J are TRBV29-1 and TRBJ1-3; D is perhaps TRBD1 (5 bases). V gave up 5 bases and J gave up 2 bases, with 13 bases separating them. The CDR3 runs 14 residues. Germline-derived CDR1 and CDR2 are SQVTM and ANQGSEA. The full variable domain, with the rest looked up from reference TRBV29-1 and TRBJ1-3, is SAVISQKPSRDICQRGTSLTIQCQVDSQVTMMFWYRQQPGQSLTLIATANQGSEATYESGFVIDKFPISRPNLTFSTLTVSNMSPEDSSIYLCSVQTLGAGNTIYFGEGSWLTVV.

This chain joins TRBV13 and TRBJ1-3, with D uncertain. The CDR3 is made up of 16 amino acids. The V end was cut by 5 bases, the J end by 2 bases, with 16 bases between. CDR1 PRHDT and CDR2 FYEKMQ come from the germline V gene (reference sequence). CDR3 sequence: CASSPPRAGTGNTIYF. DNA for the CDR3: TGTGCCAGCAGCCCACCCAGAGCGGGGACTGGAAACACCATATATTTT. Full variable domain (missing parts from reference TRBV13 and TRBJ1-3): AAGVIQSPRHLIKEKRETATLKCYPIPRHDTVYWYQQGPGQDPQFLISFYEKMQSDKGSIPDRFSAQQFSDYHSELNMSSLELGDSALYFCASSPPRAGTGNTIYFGEGSWLTVV.

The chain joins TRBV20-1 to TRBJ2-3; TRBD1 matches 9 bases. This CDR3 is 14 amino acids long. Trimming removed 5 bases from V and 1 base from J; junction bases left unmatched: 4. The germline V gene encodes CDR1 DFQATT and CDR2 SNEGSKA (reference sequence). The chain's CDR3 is CSAWGQGGTDTQYF. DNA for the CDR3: TGCAGTGCTTGGGGACAGGGAGGCACAGATACGCAGTATTTT.

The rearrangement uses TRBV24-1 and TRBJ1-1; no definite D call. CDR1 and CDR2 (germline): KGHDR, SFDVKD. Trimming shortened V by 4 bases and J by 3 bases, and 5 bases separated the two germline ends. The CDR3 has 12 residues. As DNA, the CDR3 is TGTGCCACCAGTGACCGGGACACTGAAGCTTTCTTT. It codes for CATSDRDTEAFF.

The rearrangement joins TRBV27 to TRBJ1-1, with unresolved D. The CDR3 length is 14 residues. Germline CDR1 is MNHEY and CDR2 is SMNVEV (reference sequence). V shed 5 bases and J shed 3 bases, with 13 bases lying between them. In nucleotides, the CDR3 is TGTGCCAGCAGTCTGGGTCAGGCTCACACTGAAGCTTTCTTT. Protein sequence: CASSLGQAHTEAFF.

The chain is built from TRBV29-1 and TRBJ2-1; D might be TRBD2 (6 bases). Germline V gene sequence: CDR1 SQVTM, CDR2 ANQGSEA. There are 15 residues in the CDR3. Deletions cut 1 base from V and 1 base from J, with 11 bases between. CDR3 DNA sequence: TGCAGCGTTGAAGGGGACCGGGGGTCCTACAATGAGCAGTTCTTC. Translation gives CSVEGDRGSYNEQFF.

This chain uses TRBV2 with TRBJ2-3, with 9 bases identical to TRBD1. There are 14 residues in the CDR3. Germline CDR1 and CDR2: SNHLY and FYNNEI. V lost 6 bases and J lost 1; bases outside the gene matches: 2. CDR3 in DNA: TGTGCCAGCAGGGACAGGGGAGGCACAGATACGCAGTATTTT. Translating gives CASRDRGGTDTQYF.

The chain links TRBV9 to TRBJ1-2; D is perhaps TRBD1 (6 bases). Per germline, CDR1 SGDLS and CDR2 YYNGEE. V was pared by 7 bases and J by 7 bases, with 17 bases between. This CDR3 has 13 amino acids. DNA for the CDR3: TGTGCCAGCGGGAATCAGGGGTCTCGTGGCTACACCTTC. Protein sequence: CASGNQGSRGYTF.

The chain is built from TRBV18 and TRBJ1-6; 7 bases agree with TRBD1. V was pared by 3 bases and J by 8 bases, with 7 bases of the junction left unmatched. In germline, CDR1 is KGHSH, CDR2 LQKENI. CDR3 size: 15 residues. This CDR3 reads CASSPPDRLYSPLHF. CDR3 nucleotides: TGTGCCAGCTCACCGCCGGACAGGTTGTATTCACCCCTCCACTTT.

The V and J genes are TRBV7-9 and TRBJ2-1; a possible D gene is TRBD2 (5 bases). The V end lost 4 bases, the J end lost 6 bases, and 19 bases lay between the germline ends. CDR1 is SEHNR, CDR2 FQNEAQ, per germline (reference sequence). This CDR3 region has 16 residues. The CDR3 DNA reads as TGTGCCAGCAGCTCAACCGGGATTAGTCATCCCAATGAGCAGTTCTTC. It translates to CASSSTGISHPNEQFF.

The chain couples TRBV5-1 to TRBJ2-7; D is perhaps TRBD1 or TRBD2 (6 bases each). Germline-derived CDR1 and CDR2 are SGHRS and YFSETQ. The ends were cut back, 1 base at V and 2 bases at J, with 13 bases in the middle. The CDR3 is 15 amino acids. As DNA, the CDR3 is TGCGCCAGCAGCTTGCCCGGGGGCGAGACCTACGAGCAGTACGTC. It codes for CASSLPGGETYEQYV.